This section outlines one T cell receptor beta chain sequence together with its context. This clone was detected only a few times. This receptor's antigen is unknown. No clone much larger than this one lies a single base away; base qualities are absent. The junction carries 14 bases between V and J, which are trimmed by 4 bases and 7 bases respectively. The germline V gene yields SNHLY for CDR1 and FYNNEI for CDR2. From its cysteine to its phenylalanine, the CDR3 spans 14 amino acids. The entry retains the CDR3 DNA only, 42 bases that are in frame from base 1. Donors were healthy HIV-negative adults with no recently reported acute infections or vaccinations. Every donor was a Caucasian adult living in Nashville, Tennessee, USA. Magnetic negative selection was used to enrich CD4+ T cells, after which naive cells were positively selected on CD45RA and the negative fraction became the memory subset. After blood collection by leukapheresis, PBMCs were isolated using Ficoll-Histopaque density gradient centrifugation and then cryopreserved in the vapor phase of liquid nitrogen. Analytical flow cytometry was used to check the purity and quantity of every magnetically sorted T cell population. Genomic DNA was isolated from each sorted fraction and quantified by UV absorbance on a Nanodrop 2000c.

Using the deep immunoSEQ assay, TCR CDR3 regions were amplified from genomic DNA by multiplex PCR. Genomic DNA extracted from each cell subset was distributed evenly over all wells of several immunoSEQ 96-well plates, and each plate served as one replicate. For sorted subsets, each replicate PCR was loaded with about 0.2 ug genomic DNA, equivalent to roughly 30,000 T cell genomes. Purified libraries were measured with a Qubit 3.0 fluorometer, size-checked on a Bioanalyzer 2100, and measured again with the KAPA Library Quantification kit. Every immunoSEQ 96-well plate was sequenced on a dedicated single-read 150-cycle Illumina NextSeq 550 flow cell. Turning to the authors' computational methods: Because the immunoSEQ output included only junctional sequences and no quality scores, the filtering could not be the same as the filtering used for full-length reads. To assign V/J genes and CDR3, sequences were annotated against IMGT germline references using PyIR, a Python wrapper for IgBLAST v1.9. Reads were removed for weak V/J assignments (E-value above 1e-6), missing CDR3, stop codons, out-of-frame junctions, or ambiguous translated residues. V3J clonotypes were defined as sequences sharing an identical inferred V gene, J gene, and CDR3 amino acid sequence. The percentage overlap between two repertoires was calculated by dividing the number of shared unique clonotypes by the size of the smaller repertoire. Repertoire richness was assessed with RTK rarefaction, the Chao1 estimator, and Recon v2.1 estimates of unobserved clonotypes. For all TCRbeta clonotypes obtained by the gDNA method from a few donors, generation probabilities were computed with OLGA. Sourced from immuneACCESS, this table was stored by TCRdb with only in-frame sequences that have V and J called. A share of the clones is absent; for the studies checked, an unresolved V gene accounts for under half, and the remainder has no known explanation. V, J and clone size derive from that table, while D and trimming were established from the DNA sequence. The sample yields a few million clones; 85% to 95% were counted once. The biggest ten clones account for 0.11% to 0.15% of the sample.

The sample originates from a study of shared clonotypes between healthy human individuals (TCRdb year 2020). Some background on the complete study: The cohort included a few men and two women between 18 and 49 years of age. For each donor, three plates each were used for CD4 naive and CD4 memory, two plates were used for CD8 naive, and one plate was used for CD8 memory. To estimate repertoire size and how much clonotypes are shared between individuals, the study performed deep sequencing of blood TCR repertoires from roughly five healthy adults. Different laboratories and diverse techniques were used to prepare libraries and sequence TCR repertoires, to increase sequencing depth and limit assay-specific biases. Between about 0.8 and 8.9 billion PBMCs per donor were obtained by leukapheresis.

The paper's findings and limits, for the study overall: Pairwise subsampling led to the expectation that sequencing depth would affect the degree of clonotype sharing among donors. When a handful of donors were compared, the shared fraction of clonotypes was roughly 5% for naive CD4, around 4% for naive CD8, 2.3% for memory CD4, and 0.35% to 0.4% for memory CD8. Clonotypes shared by all four sorted-subset donors showed higher generation probabilities than non-shared clonotypes. Sampling was restricted to blood, and TCR repertoires in tissues likely differ from the TCR repertoires found in blood. Estimated clonotype richness was generally larger for naive than for memory subsets. Rarefaction of sorted-subset datasets indicated incomplete sequencing despite the large sequencing depth. The small number of donors limited the genetic and exposure-history diversity represented.

The receptor's source is a man in his late teens or twenties in good health. Sequencing was performed on naive CD4+ T cells sorted from blood. Reading the label with the study, this specimen's cell subset or site is: CD45RA+ positively selected. This receptor chain uses TRBV2 and TRBJ1-5, and perhaps TRBD1 as D gene, on 6 matching bases. Read as DNA, the sequence is TGTGCCAGCAGTGTACAGGGCCAGTTGCAGCCCCAGCATTTT. Its translation is CASSVQGQLQPQHF.